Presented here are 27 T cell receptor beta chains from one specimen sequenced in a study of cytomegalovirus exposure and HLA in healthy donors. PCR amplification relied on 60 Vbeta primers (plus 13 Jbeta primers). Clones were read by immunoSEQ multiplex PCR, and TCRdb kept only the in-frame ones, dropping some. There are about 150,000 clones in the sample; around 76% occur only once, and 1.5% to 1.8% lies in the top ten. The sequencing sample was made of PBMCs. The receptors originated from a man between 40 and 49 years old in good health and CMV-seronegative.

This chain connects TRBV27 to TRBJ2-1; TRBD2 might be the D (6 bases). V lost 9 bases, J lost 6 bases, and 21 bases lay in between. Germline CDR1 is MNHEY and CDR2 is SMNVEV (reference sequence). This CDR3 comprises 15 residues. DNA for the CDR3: TGTGCCAGTAGTGTCGGTGGGGACTGGATCAATGAGCAGTTCTTC. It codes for CASSVGGDWINEQFF.

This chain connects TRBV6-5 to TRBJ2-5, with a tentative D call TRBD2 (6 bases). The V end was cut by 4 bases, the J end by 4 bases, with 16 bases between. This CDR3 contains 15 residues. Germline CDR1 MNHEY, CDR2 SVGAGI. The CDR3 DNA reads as TGTGCCAGCAGTTCCCTAGGGTTTAGCGGAGAGACCCAGTACTTC. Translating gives CASSSLGFSGETQYF.

CDR3 region: CAWAPGAGDADTQYF. CDR3 DNA: TGTGCCTGGGCCCCCGGAGCGGGAGATGCAGATACGCAGTATTTT. The chain joins TRBV30 to TRBJ2-3; 8 bases line up with TRBD2. Germline CDR1 reads GTSNPN; CDR2 reads SVGIG (reference sequence). This CDR3 is 15 amino acids long. The J segment lost 4 bases and the V segment lost 5 bases, leaving 11 bases of the junction unmatched. Full variable domain (rest looked up from reference TRBV30 and TRBJ2-3): SQTIHQWPATLVQPVGSPLSLECTVEGTSNPNLYWYRQAAGRGLQLLFYSVGIGQISSEVPQNLSASRPQDRQFILSSKKLLLSDSGFYLCAWAPGAGDADTQYFGPGTRLTVL.

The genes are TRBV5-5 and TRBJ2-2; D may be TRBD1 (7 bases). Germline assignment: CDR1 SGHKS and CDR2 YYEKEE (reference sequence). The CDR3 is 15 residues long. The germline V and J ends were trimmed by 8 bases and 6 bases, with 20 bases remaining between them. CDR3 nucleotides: TGTGCCAGTGGTATGGAGGGGGCGCTATCCGGGGAGCTGTTTTTT. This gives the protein CASGMEGALSGELFF.

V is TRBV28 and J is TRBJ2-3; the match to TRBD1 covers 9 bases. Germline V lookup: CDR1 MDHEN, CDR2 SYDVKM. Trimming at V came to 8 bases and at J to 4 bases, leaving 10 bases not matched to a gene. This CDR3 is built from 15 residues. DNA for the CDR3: TGTGCCAGCGGCTCCGGGACAGGGTTCTCAGATACGCAGTATTTT. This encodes CASGSGTGFSDTQYF.

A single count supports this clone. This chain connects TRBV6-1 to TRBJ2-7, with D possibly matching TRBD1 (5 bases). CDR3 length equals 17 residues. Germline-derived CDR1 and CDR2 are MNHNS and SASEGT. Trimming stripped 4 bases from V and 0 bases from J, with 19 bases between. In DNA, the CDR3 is TGTGCCAGCAGTGGGGTGGGGCATCCTTCAAGCTCCTACGAGCAGTACGTC. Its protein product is CASSGVGHPSSSYEQYV.

CDR3 sequence reads: CASSEEMAYGYTF. The CDR3 DNA sequence: TGTGCCAGCAGCGAGGAGATGGCGTATGGCTACACCTTC. The chain combines TRBV14 with TRBJ1-2; D gene ambiguous. Between the trimmed V and J ends, which lost 5 bases and 5 bases, there was a span of 12 bases. Germline V lookup: CDR1 SGHDN, CDR2 FVKESK. The CDR3 runs to 13 residues. Using reference TRBV14 and TRBJ1-2 for the parts outside the CDR3, the full variable domain is EAGVTQFPSHSVIEKGQTVTLRCDPISGHDNLYWYRRVMGKEIKFLLHFVKESKQDESGMPNNRFLAERTGGTYSTLKVQPAELEDSGVYFCASSEEMAYGYTFGSGTRLTVV.

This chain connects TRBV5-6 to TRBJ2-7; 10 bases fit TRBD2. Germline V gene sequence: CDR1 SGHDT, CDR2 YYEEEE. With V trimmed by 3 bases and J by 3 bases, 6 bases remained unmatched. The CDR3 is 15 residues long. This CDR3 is CASSSLAGAFYEQYV. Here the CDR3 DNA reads TGTGCCAGCAGCTCGCTAGCGGGAGCCTTCTACGAGCAGTACGTC.

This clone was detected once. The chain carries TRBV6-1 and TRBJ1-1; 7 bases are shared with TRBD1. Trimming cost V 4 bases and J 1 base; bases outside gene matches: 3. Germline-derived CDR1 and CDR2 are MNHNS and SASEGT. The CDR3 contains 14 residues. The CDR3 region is CASSGGQANTEAFF. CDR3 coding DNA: TGTGCCAGCAGTGGAGGACAGGCGAACACTGAAGCTTTCTTT.

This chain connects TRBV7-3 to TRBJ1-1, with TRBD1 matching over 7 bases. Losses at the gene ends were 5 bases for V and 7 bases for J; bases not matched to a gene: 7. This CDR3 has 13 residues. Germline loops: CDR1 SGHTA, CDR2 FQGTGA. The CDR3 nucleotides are TGTGCCAGCAGCACCCTGGGGGACAGTGAAGCTTTCTTT. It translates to CASSTLGDSEAFF. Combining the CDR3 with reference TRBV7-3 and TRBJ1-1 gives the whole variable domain GAGVSQTPSNKVTEKGKYVELRCDPISGHTALYWYRQSLGQGPEFLIYFQGTGAADDSGLPNDRFFAVRPEGSVSTLKIQRTERGDSAVYLCASSTLGDSEAFFGQGTRLTVV.

The CDR3 sequence is CASGLTSGAQQFF. The CDR3 DNA reads as TGTGCCAGCGGTCTCACTAGCGGGGCTCAGCAGTTCTTC. The gene calls are TRBV2 and TRBJ2-1; 10 bases line up with TRBD2. The junction had 9 bases not matched to a gene; V was cut back by 8 bases and J by 11 bases. Germline V gives CDR1 SNHLY, CDR2 FYNNEI. The CDR3 loop spans 13 amino acids.

CDR3: CASSLDTYTGELFF. The DNA of the CDR3 is TGTGCCAGCAGCTTGGACACGTACACCGGGGAGCTGTTTTTT. The genes are TRBV5-6 and TRBJ2-2; D is undetermined. Per germline, CDR1 SGHDT and CDR2 YYEEEE. The CDR3 length is 14 residues. The ends were cut back, 0 bases at V and 3 bases at J, with 6 bases in the middle. The full variable domain, its missing parts supplied by reference TRBV5-6 and TRBJ2-2, is DAGVTQSPTHLIKTRGQQVTLRCSPKSGHDTVSWYQQALGQGPQFIFQYYEEEERQRGNFPDRFSGHQFPNYSSELNVNALLLGDSALYLCASSLDTYTGELFFGEGSRLTVL.

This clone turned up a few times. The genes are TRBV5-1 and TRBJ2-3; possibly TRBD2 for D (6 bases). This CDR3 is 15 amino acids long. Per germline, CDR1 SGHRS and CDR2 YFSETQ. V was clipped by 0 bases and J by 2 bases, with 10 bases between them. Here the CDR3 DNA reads TGCGCCAGCAGCTTGGGGGCGGGAACCACAGATACGCAGTATTTT. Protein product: CASSLGAGTTDTQYF.

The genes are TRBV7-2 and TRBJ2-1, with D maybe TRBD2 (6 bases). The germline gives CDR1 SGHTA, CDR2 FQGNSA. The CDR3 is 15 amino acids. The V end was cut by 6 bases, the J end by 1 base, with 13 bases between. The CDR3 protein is CASSVGRDSYNEQFF. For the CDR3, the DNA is TGTGCCAGCAGTGTCGGGAGAGATTCCTACAATGAGCAGTTCTTC.

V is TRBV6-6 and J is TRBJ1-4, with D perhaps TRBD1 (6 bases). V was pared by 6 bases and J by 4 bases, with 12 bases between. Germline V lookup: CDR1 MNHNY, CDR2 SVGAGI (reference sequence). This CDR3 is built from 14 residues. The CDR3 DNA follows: TGTGCCAGCAGGAAACAGGGCCTTAATGAAAAACTGTTTTTT. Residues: CASRKQGLNEKLFF.

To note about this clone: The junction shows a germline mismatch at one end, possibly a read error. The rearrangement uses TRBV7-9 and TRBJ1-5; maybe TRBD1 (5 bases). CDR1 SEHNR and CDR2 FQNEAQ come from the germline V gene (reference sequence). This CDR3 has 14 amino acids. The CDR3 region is CSSSPGGGNQPQHF. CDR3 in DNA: TGTTCCAGCAGCCCAGGAGGGGGCAATCAGCCCCAGCATTTT.

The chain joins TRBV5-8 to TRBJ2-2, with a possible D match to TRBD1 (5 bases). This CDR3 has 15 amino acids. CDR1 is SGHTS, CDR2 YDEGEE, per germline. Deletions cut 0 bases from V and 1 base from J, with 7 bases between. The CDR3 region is CASSLGQLNTGELFF. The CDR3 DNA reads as TGTGCCAGCAGCTTGGGACAGCTGAACACCGGGGAGCTGTTTTTT.

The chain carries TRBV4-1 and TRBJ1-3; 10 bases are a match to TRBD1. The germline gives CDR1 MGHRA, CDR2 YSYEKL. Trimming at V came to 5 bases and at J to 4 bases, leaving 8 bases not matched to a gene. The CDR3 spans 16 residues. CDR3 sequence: CASSDRDRGLGNTIYF. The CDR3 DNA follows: TGCGCCAGCAGCGACCGGGACAGGGGACTCGGAAACACCATATATTTT.

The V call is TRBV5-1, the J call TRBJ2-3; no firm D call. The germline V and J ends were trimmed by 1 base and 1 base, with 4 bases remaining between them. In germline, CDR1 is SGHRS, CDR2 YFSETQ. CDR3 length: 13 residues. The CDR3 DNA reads TGCGCCAGCAGCTTGCAGGGCACAGATACGCAGTATTTT. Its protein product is CASSLQGTDTQYF.

The CDR3 DNA reads TGTGCCAGCAGCCTCCAGCGGGCCAATGAGCAGTTCTTC. Its protein product is CASSLQRANEQFF. V usage is TRBV7-2 and J usage is TRBJ2-1; D is possibly TRBD2 (6 bases). Trimming removed 5 bases from V and 6 bases from J, with 11 bases in between. CDR3 size: 13 residues. Germline CDR1 and CDR2: SGHTA and FQGNSA.

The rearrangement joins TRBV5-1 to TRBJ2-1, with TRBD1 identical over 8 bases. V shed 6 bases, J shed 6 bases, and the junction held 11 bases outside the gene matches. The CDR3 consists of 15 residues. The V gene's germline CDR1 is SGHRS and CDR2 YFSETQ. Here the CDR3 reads CASTGQGFSGNEQFF. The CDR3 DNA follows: TGCGCCAGCACAGGACAGGGATTTTCGGGCAATGAGCAGTTCTTC.

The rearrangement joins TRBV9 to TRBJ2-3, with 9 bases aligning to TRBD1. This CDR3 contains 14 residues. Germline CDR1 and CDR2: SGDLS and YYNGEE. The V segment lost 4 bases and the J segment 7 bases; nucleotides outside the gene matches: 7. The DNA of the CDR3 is TGTGCCAGCAGCCCAGGGACAGGGAGTAATACGCAGTATTTT. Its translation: CASSPGTGSNTQYF.

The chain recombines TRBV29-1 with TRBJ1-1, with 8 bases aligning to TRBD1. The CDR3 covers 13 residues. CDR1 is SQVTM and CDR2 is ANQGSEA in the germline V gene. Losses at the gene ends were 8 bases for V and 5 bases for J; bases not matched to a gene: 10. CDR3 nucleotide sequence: TGCAGCTATTTCAGGGGGCTGGGGACTGAAGCTTTCTTT. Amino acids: CSYFRGLGTEAFF.

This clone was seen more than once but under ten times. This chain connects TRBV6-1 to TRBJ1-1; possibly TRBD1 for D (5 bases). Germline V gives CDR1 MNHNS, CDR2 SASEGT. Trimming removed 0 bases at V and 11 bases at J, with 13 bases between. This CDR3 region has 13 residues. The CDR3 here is CASSEALRQGAFF. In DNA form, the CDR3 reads TGTGCCAGCAGTGAAGCGCTTCGGCAGGGTGCTTTCTTT.

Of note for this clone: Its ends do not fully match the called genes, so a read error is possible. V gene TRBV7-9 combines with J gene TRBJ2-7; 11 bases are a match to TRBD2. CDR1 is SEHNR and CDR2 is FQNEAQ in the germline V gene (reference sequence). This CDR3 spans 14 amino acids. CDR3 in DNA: TGTTCCAGCAGCTTTAGCGGGAGGGCCTACGAGCAGTACTTC. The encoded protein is CSSSFSGRAYEQYF.

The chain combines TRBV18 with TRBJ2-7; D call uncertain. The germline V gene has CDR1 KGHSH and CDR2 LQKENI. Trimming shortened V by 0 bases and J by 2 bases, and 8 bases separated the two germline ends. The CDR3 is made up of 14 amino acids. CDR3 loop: CASSPPAVPYEQYF. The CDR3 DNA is TGTGCCAGCTCACCACCGGCGGTTCCCTACGAGCAGTACTTC.

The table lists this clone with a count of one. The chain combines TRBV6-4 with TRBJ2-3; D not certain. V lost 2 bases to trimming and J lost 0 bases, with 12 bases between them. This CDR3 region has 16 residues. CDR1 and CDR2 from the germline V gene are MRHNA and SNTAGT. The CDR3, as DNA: TGTGCCAGCAGTGACGGTGATGGGCGCAGCACAGATACGCAGTATTTT. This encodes CASSDGDGRSTDTQYF.